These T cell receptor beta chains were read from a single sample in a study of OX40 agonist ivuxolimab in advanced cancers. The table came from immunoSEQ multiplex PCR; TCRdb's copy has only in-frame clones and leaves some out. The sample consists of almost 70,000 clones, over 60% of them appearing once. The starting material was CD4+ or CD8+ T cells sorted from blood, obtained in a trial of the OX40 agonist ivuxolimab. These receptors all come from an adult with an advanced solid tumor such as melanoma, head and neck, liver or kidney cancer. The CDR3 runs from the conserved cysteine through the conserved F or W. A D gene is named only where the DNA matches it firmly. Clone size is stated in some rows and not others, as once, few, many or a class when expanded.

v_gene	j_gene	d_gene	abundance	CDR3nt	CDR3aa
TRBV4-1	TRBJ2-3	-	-	TGCGCCAGCAGCCTCGGCGGGGCCAGGGCAGATACGCAGTATTTT	CASSLGGARADTQYF
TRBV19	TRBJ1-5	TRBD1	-	TGTGCCAGTAGTTTAATTACCGGGACAGGCTATGGCAATCAGCCCCAGCATTTT	CASSLITGTGYGNQPQHF
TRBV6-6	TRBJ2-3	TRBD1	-	TGTGCCAGCAGCCTCCGACAGGGAACGCAGTATTTT	CASSLRQGTQYF
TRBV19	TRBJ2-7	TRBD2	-	TGTGCCAGTAGTATGGCTAGCGGACCTAGTGCCGAGCAGTACTTC	CASSMASGPSAEQYF
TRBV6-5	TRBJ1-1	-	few	TGTGCCAGTTCAAGTAACACTGAAGCTTTCTTT	CASSSNTEAFF
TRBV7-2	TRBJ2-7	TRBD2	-	TGTGCCAGCAGCTTGACTAGCGGGGATACCTACGAGCAGTACTTC	CASSLTSGDTYEQYF
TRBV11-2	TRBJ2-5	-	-	TGTGCCAGCAGCTTAGGGGCGGGGGCGACCCAAGAGACCCAGTACTTC	CASSLGAGATQETQYF
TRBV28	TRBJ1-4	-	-	TGTGCCAGCAGCCTAAGGGGGGGAGGTGATGAAAAACTGTTTTTT	CASSLRGGGDEKLFF
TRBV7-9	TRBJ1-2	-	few	TGTGCCAGCAGCTTAGAATCGGCTTATGGCTACACCTTC	CASSLESAYGYTF
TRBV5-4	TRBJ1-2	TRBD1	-	TGTGCCAGCAGCTTTTCCGGGACAGGGATCCATGGCTACACCTTC	CASSFSGTGIHGYTF
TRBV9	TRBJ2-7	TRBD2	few	TGTGCCAGCAGCGAGGGGGGACTAGCGGGGTCCTACGAGCAGTACTTC	CASSEGGLAGSYEQYF
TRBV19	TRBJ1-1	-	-	TGTGCCAGTAGTATACCTTCAGCGAACACTGAAGCTTTCTTT	CASSIPSANTEAFF
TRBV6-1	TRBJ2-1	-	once	TGTGCCAGCAGTGAAATGGTGGGGGAACACAATGAGCAGTTCTTC	CASSEMVGEHNEQFF
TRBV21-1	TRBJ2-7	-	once	TGTGCCAGCAGCGGACTCGGGACCAAGAGCTCCTACGAGCAGTACTTC	CASSGLGTKSSYEQYF
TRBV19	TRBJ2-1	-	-	TGTGCCAGTAGTACCCTCGGGACGGGATTCTACAATGAGCAGTTCTTC	CASSTLGTGFYNEQFF
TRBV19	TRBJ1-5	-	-	TGTGCCAGTAGTGCCATTGTGAGAGGGCTAAACAATCAGCCCCAGCATTTT	CASSAIVRGLNNQPQHF
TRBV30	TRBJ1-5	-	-	TGTGCCTGGAGTCAACAGGGAAATCAGCCCCAGCATTTT	CAWSQQGNQPQHF
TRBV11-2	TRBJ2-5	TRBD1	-	TGTGCCAGCAGCCGCGACAGGGGTGAGACCCAGTACTTC	CASSRDRGETQYF
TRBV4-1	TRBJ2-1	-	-	TGCGCCAGCAGCCACTCCCCAGACCGCTTTTACAATGAGCAGTTCTTC	CASSHSPDRFYNEQFF
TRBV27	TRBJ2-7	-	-	TGTGCCAGCAGGCGCGGGACAGCGTACGAGCAGTACTTC	CASRRGTAYEQYF
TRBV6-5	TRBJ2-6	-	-	TGTGCCAGCAGCCCGAAGGGGTCTGGGGCCAACGTCCTGACTTTC	CASSPKGSGANVLTF
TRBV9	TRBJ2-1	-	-	TGTGCCAGCAGCGTAGCCCCTGGGAGCGGCTCCTACAATGAGCAGTTCTTC	CASSVAPGSGSYNEQFF
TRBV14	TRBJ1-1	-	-	TGTGCCAGCAGCCTGGACACGAACACTGAAGCTTTCTTT	CASSLDTNTEAFF
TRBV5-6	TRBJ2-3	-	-	TGTGCCAGCAGTTCGGGACGGGCAGATACGCAGTATTTT	CASSSGRADTQYF
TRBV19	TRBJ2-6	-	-	TGTGCCAGTACCATACTTAGGGGAGGCGCTGGGGCCAACGTCCTGACTTTC	CASTILRGGAGANVLTF
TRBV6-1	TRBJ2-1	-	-	TGTGCCAGCAGTCCACGGTACAATGAGCAGTTCTTC	CASSPRYNEQFF
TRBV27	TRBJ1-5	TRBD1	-	TGTGCCAGCAGTTTAGGACAGGGCGGCAATCAGCCCCAGCATTTT	CASSLGQGGNQPQHF
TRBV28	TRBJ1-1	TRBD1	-	TGTGCCAGCACCGTCACAGGGGGCATAGGTGAAGCTTTCTTT	CASTVTGGIGEAFF
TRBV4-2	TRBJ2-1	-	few	TGTGCCAGCAGCCAAGTAGGGGCGGGCGGGGCGAATGAGCAGTTCTTC	CASSQVGAGGANEQFF
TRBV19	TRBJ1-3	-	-	TGTGCCAGTACCCGGGGGGGAAGCGGAAACACCATATATTTT	CASTRGGSGNTIYF
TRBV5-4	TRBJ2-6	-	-	TGTGCCAGCAGCTTGGCAGAACCTGGGGCCAACGTCCTGACTTTC	CASSLAEPGANVLTF